These 24 T cell receptor beta chains were all obtained from the same sample, sequenced in a study of tumor-infiltrating lymphocytes in primary liver carcinoma. The source material, about 20-30 mg of unsorted bulk tissue, was used to co-extract RNA and DNA. Production of TCR beta cDNA used around 500 ng total RNA together with a constant-region primer. Generation of the TCR beta libraries relied on three nested multiplex PCR rounds using slightly modified ARM-PCR. The first two PCR rounds used TRBV1-TRBV30 primers with a Cbeta primer, nine to ten cycles each. A single record per CDR3 protein comes from TCRdb applying MiXCR to the multiplex PCR reads. The data show tens of thousands of distinct CDR3 sequences, 60% to 75% seen once. The sequenced sample consisted of liver tumor tissue from sampling region 1. This sample's subset: tumor region T1, superior pole. These TCRs come from a man aged 40-55 years with primary liver carcinoma and hepatitis B virus infection.

About this clonotype: The junction departs from the called germline gene at one end, perhaps through a read error. The chain uses TRBV11-2 and TRBJ2-7; no clear D. This CDR3 comprises 14 residues. CDR1 is SGHAT and CDR2 is FQNNGV in the germline V gene. CDR3 sequence reads: CARSLTDTAYEQYF. The DNA of the CDR3 is TGTGCCAGGAGCTTAACAGACACTGCCTATGAGCAGTATTTC.

About this clonotype: One junction end does not reproduce the germline sequence, and a read error may be involved. V gene TRBV7-8 combines with J gene TRBJ2-7, with D maybe TRBD1 (5 bases). CDR1 is SGHVS, CDR2 FQNEAQ, per germline. CDR3 length equals 15 residues. The CDR3 loop reads CASGLILGDSYEQYF. In DNA, the CDR3 is TGTGCCAGCGGCTTAATCTTAGGGGACTCCTACGAGCAGTACTTC.

This clonotype turned up a few times. This may stem from a read error, because a much larger clone lies one nucleotide away. The chain carries TRBV6-1 and TRBJ2-3, with 8 bases aligning to TRBD2. V lost 5 bases to trimming and J lost 4 bases; unmatched junction nucleotides: 8. CDR3 length equals 15 residues. Germline CDR1 is MNHNS and CDR2 is SASEGT. CDR3 nucleotides: TGTGCCAGCAGTTCCTTAGCGGGAAGGGCAGATACGCAGTATTTT. Its translation is CASSSLAGRADTQYF.

This clonotype was detected ten times or more. For the CDR3, the DNA is TGTGCCAGCAGCTTGTCCGGGACAGGGGGGTACGAGCAGTACTTC. Encoded protein: CASSLSGTGGYEQYF. This chain links TRBV5-4 with TRBJ2-7, with 11 bases matching TRBD1. The CDR3 runs to 15 residues. CDR1 and CDR2 (germline): SGHNT, YYREEE (reference sequence). Trimming at V came to 1 base and at J to 4 bases, leaving 4 bases not matched to a gene. Drawing the rest from reference TRBV5-4 and TRBJ2-7, the complete variable domain is ETGVTQSPTHLIKTRGQQVTLRCSSQSGHNTVSWYQQALGQGPQFIFQYYREEENGRGNFPPRFSGLQFPNYSSELNVNALELDDSALYLCASSLSGTGGYEQYFGPGTRLTVT.

This clonotype was seen a few times. CDR3 DNA sequence: TGCGCCAGCGTTCGCAGGGTAACAGATACGCAGTATTTT. It codes for CASVRRVTDTQYF. The genes are TRBV23-1 and TRBJ2-3, with TRBD1 as a possible D gene (5 bases). TRBV23-1 qualifies as an ORF whose function is uncertain. Trimming pared 8 bases from V and 3 bases from J, leaving 12 bases between. CDR3 length: 13 residues.

This clonotype came up once. No conserved phenylalanine or tryptophan ends this CDR3, so it is likely a read error. The chain has TRBV4-1 and TRBJ2-7, with D perhaps TRBD1 or TRBD2 (5 bases each). V was shortened by 10 bases and J by 4 bases, with 20 bases between the two germline ends. From germline, CDR1 is MGHRA and CDR2 YSYEKL. The CDR3 totals 14 residues. The DNA for the CDR3 is TGCGCCACCAGACCGGGGCCGAGCTCTTACGAGCAGTACCTC. It translates to CATRPGPSSYEQYL.

A remark on this clonotype: A read error may explain this, as a much larger clone is one base away. The CDR3 does not close with the conserved phenylalanine or tryptophan, likely indicating a read error. J is TRBJ2-5 and V is TRBV2; tentatively, D is TRBD2 (6 bases). The V end lost 0 bases, the J end lost 3 bases, and 8 bases lay between the germline ends. Germline V CDR1 and CDR2: SNHLY, FYNNEI. The CDR3 consists of 14 residues. As DNA, the CDR3 is TGTGCCAGCAGTGAAGCGTGGGGGGAAGAGACCCAGTACTTG. Translated: CASSEAWGEETQYL.

This clonotype has a single count. V is TRBV6-5 and J is TRBJ2-7; maybe TRBD2 (6 bases). Germline V gene lookup returns CDR1 MNHEY and CDR2 SVGAGI. This CDR3 is 18 amino acids long. The CDR3: CVGSYSRLAGGPSSDQYF. CDR3 in DNA: TGTGTCGGCAGTTACTCGAGGCTAGCAGGAGGGCCATCGAGTGATCAGTACTTC.

Turning to this clonotype: The CDR3 does not close with the conserved phenylalanine or tryptophan, likely indicating a read error. The limits of the CDR3 on the DNA are not certain, so only TCRdb's listed CDR3 is given. The CDR3: CASGSTDTHYL. This chain uses TRBV6-2 or TRBV6-3 with TRBJ2-3. Per the germline V gene, CDR1 is MNHEY and CDR2 is SVGEGT. From its first to its last residue, the CDR3 has 11 amino acids.

This clonotype was seen ten or more times. For the CDR3, the DNA is TGTGCCAGCAGCCCTGGCGGGGTAAACGCAGATACGCAGTATTTT. This translates into CASSPGGVNADTQYF. J is TRBJ2-3 and V is TRBV28; a possible D gene is TRBD2 (6 bases). CDR1 MDHEN and CDR2 SYDVKM come from the germline V gene. Trimming cost V 6 bases and J 4 bases, with 17 bases left between them. CDR3 length: 15 amino acids.

As regards this clonotype: A much larger clone lies one base from this, so it may be a read error. The chain uses TRBV28 and TRBJ1-1; D possibly corresponds to TRBD1 (6 bases). Looked up from germline, CDR1 is MDHEN and CDR2 is SYDVKM. This CDR3 has 14 residues. Trimming stripped 2 bases from V and 7 bases from J, with 14 bases between. DNA for the CDR3: TGTGCCAGCAGTTTAAACGGGGGGCTTTATGAAGCTTTCTTT. Amino acid sequence: CASSLNGGLYEAFF. Together with reference TRBV28 and TRBJ1-1, the CDR3 gives the full variable domain: DVKVTQSSRYLVKRTGEKVFLECVQDMDHENMFWYRQDPGLGLRLIYFSYDVKMKEKGDIPEGYSVSREKKERFSLILESASTNQTSMYLCASSLNGGLYEAFFGQGTRLTVV.

This clonotype was counted between two and nine times. Sequence at one end of the junction differs from germline and may be a read error. CDR3 bases: TGTGCCAGCAGTGATGAGGCAGGGGGCGGATACGAACAGTACTTC. Residues: CASSDEAGGGYEQYF. The chain combines TRBV6-1 with TRBJ2-7; 8 bases are a match to TRBD1. Germline V gene sequence: CDR1 MNHNS, CDR2 SASEGT. CDR3 length: 15 residues.

This clonotype was recorded many times. V usage is TRBV7-9 and J usage is TRBJ2-3; 9 nucleotides align to TRBD2. Trimming cost V 5 bases and J 2 bases; bases outside gene matches: 8. Looked up from germline, CDR1 is SEHNR and CDR2 is FQNEAQ (reference sequence). CDR3 length: 16 amino acids. The DNA for the CDR3 is TGTGCCAGCAGCGGCCTAGCGGGATTCTTCACAGATACGCAGTATTTT. Its translation: CASSGLAGFFTDTQYF.

On this clonotype: One end of the junction is discordant with germline, which a read error may explain. V usage is TRBV7-8 and J usage is TRBJ2-7; unclear D gene. The CDR3 totals 14 residues. Germline V CDR1 and CDR2: SGHVS, FQNEAQ. This chain's CDR3 is CTSSLEISSYKQYF. CDR3 DNA: TGTACCAGCAGCTTAGAGATAAGCTCCTACAAGCAGTACTTC.

This clonotype was observed many times. The CDR3 loop is CASTWGGLNTEAFF. The CDR3 DNA reads TGTGCCAGCACCTGGGGAGGCCTGAACACTGAAGCTTTCTTT. This chain links TRBV28 with TRBJ1-1, with D unresolved. This CDR3 has 14 amino acids. V gave up 7 bases and J gave up 0 bases, with 12 bases separating them. From germline, CDR1 is MDHEN and CDR2 SYDVKM.

The chain combines TRBV12-5 with TRBJ2-7, with TRBD2 identical over 14 bases. The CDR3 runs to 17 residues. Germline CDR1 LGHNT, CDR2 FRNRAP. V trimming: 6 bases; J trimming: 0 bases; junction bases outside the gene matches: 7. The CDR3 spells CASGPGLAGGTSYEQYF. For the CDR3, the DNA is TGTGCTAGTGGCCCTGGACTAGCGGGAGGAACCTCCTACGAGCAGTACTTC.

To note about this clonotype: Because the CDR3 is missing its conserved closing phenylalanine or tryptophan, this is likely a read error. The chain couples TRBV29-1 to TRBJ2-1; D ambiguous. Germline V lookup: CDR1 SQVTM, CDR2 ANQGSEA. This CDR3 comprises 13 residues. This CDR3 reads CNVTISSYNEQFI. The CDR3 DNA follows: TGCAACGTTACTATCAGCTCCTACAATGAGCAGTTCATC.

This clonotype occurred many times. The chain uses TRBV6-2 or TRBV6-3 and TRBJ1-4; possible D gene TRBD1, 5 bases. This CDR3 is 15 amino acids long. V shed 6 bases and J shed 7 bases, with 18 bases lying between them. Germline loops: CDR1 MNHEY, CDR2 SVGEGT. The CDR3 DNA reads TGTGCCAGCAGCCGCGCAGCTCCAGGGTTTGAAAAACTGTTTTTT. This codes for CASSRAAPGFEKLFF.

Notes on this clonotype: Relative to the germline gene, one junction end is altered; a read error may explain this. The chain joins TRBV12-3 or TRBV12-4 to TRBJ2-1, with 12 bases identical to TRBD2. The CDR3 covers 14 residues. The CDR3 nucleotides are TGTGCCAGCAGCAGGACTAGCGGGATTGAGGAGCAGCTCTTC. Residues: CASSRTSGIEEQLF.

Remarks on this clonotype: A junction boundary mismatches the germline segment, possibly from a read error. This chain uses TRBV6-5 with TRBJ1-5; TRBD1 is a possible D gene (5 bases). CDR1 and CDR2 (germline): MNHEY, SVGAGI. This CDR3 has 15 residues. CDR3 DNA: TGTGCCAGCAGTTACAGCAGGGATAGCAAACAGTCCCAACATTTT. It encodes CASSYSRDSKQSQHF.

Comments on this clonotype: In this CDR3 the conserved last residue, phenylalanine or tryptophan, is missing, so a read error is likely. This chain connects TRBV5-1 to TRBJ2-1; D is perhaps TRBD2 (6 bases). Germline V CDR1 and CDR2: SGHRS, YFSETQ. This CDR3 contains 14 residues. Trimming removed 0 bases from V and 6 bases from J, with 10 bases in between. Here the CDR3 reads CASSLELAGNEQFL. The CDR3 DNA reads TGCGCCAGCAGCTTGGAACTAGCTGGCAATGAGCAGTTCTTG.

As for this clonotype: The missing conserved phenylalanine or tryptophan at the end of this CDR3 makes a read error likely. CDR3: CASSYASDGIGEQYS. CDR3 nucleotides: TGTGCCAGCAGTTACGCCTCAGACGGGATAGGGGAGCAGTACTCC. The J gene is TRBJ2-7, the V gene TRBV6-5, with D perhaps TRBD2 (5 bases). V was shortened by 2 bases and J by 7 bases, with 18 bases between the two germline ends. The length of the CDR3 is 15 residues. The V gene's germline CDR1 is MNHEY and CDR2 SVGAGI.

Regarding this clonotype: A junction end diverges from the germline sequence, so it may reflect a read error. The chain joins TRBV10-3 to TRBJ2-3; possible D gene TRBD2, 5 bases. CDR1 is ENHRY and CDR2 is SYGVKD in the germline V gene. The CDR3 contains 15 residues. CDR3 region: CGISERAVATDMQYF. As DNA, the CDR3 is TGTGGCATCAGTGAGAGGGCGGTAGCAACAGATATGCAGTATTTT.

The chain combines TRBV28 with TRBJ2-2; D tentatively reads TRBD1 or TRBD2 (6 bases each). The CDR3 extends over 15 amino acids. V was cut by 6 bases and J by 7 bases, with 18 bases left in between. Germline lookup yields CDR1 MDHEN and CDR2 SYDVKM. CDR3 in amino acids: CASSQGGTTVGELFF. DNA of the CDR3: TGTGCCAGCAGCCAAGGGGGGACGACGGTCGGGGAGCTGTTTTTT.